This entry lists 9 T cell receptor beta chains sequenced from one sample in a study of cytomegalovirus exposure and HLA in healthy donors. PCR primers comprised 60 Vbeta and 13 Jbeta primers. Assay used: immunoSEQ multiplex PCR; TCRdb lists only in-frame clones, some missing. The data show approximately 200,000 clones, with roughly four fifths seen just once and 1.3% to 1.5% held by the top ten. Sequencing was done on a sample of PBMCs. The receptor set was obtained from a girl under 18 in good health and CMV-seronegative.

The sample holds a few counts of this clone. The chain links TRBV7-9 to TRBJ2-5; 12 bases are shared with TRBD2. The germline CDR1 and CDR2 sequences are SEHNR and FQNEAQ (reference sequence). The length of the CDR3 is 19 residues. With 1 base clipped from V and 0 bases from J, the junction kept 9 bases outside the gene matches. The CDR3, as DNA: TGTGCCAGCAGCTTAGTGGCTAGCGGGGGGGCCGGGCACCAAGAGACCCAGTACTTC. It encodes CASSLVASGGAGHQETQYF.

In this sample, this clone turned up once. V gene TRBV21-1 combines with J gene TRBJ2-7; the D call TRBD1 from the table was never checked on the DNA. TRBV21-1 constitutes a pseudogene. CDR3 length: 16 amino acids. CDR3 in amino acids: CASSDRGRPQGHEQYF. DNA for the CDR3: TGTGCCAGCAGCGATAGAGGAAGGCCCCAGGGCCACGAGCAGTACTTC.

This chain links TRBV19 with TRBJ1-2; D gene unclear. Deletions cut 7 bases from V and 2 bases from J, with 14 bases between. The germline V gene has CDR1 LNHDA and CDR2 SQIVND (reference sequence). The CDR3 covers 14 residues. This chain's CDR3 is CASNRGKGNYGYTF. CDR3 sequence (DNA): TGTGCCAGTAATCGGGGAAAGGGAAACTATGGCTACACCTTC.

The V call is TRBV18, the J call TRBJ1-1; possible D gene TRBD1, 5 bases. Trimming removed 2 bases at V and 4 bases at J, with 8 bases between. Germline CDR1 KGHSH, CDR2 LQKENI. This CDR3 contains 13 residues. The CDR3 loop is CASSPGAGTEAFF. CDR3 DNA: TGTGCCAGCTCACCAGGGGCCGGCACTGAAGCTTTCTTT.

The table lists this clone with a count of one. The chain combines TRBV9 with TRBJ1-5, with D uncertain. Germline loops: CDR1 SGDLS, CDR2 YYNGEE. The CDR3 runs 14 residues. Trimming removed 3 bases at V and 3 bases at J, with 10 bases between. This chain's CDR3 is CASSARDINQPQHF. The DNA of the CDR3 is TGTGCCAGCAGCGCGCGGGATATCAATCAGCCCCAGCATTTT.

This rearrangement joins TRBV5-1 to TRBJ2-5; TRBD1 matches at 7 bases. CDR3 length: 16 amino acids. Germline assignment: CDR1 SGHRS and CDR2 YFSETQ. Trimming at V came to 0 bases and at J to 2 bases, leaving 7 bases not matched to a gene. The CDR3, as DNA: TGCGCCAGCAGCTTGGCCGTCATCAGGGGGCAAGAGACCCAGTACTTC. Protein: CASSLAVIRGQETQYF.

The V and J genes are TRBV6-1 and TRBJ2-7; a weak D match, TRBD1 (6 bases). CDR1 is MNHNS and CDR2 is SASEGT in the germline V gene. The CDR3 sequence is 15 residues long. V was trimmed by 3 bases and J by 1 base, leaving 13 bases between them. This CDR3 is CASSEWDTSSYEQYF. The CDR3 nucleotides read TGTGCCAGCAGTGAGTGGGACACCTCTTCCTACGAGCAGTACTTC.

This clone was seen once. This rearrangement joins TRBV9 to TRBJ1-6; D perhaps matches TRBD1 (5 bases). Germline V gene sequence: CDR1 SGDLS, CDR2 YYNGEE. The ends were cut back, 3 bases at V and 6 bases at J, with 16 bases in the middle. This CDR3 has 16 residues. The CDR3 protein is CASSAPAGSGNSPLHF. The CDR3 DNA reads TGTGCCAGCAGCGCGCCAGCAGGGTCGGGTAATTCACCCCTCCACTTT.

V usage is TRBV27 and J usage is TRBJ1-1; no definite D call. The V end lost 1 base, the J end lost 8 bases, and 11 bases lay between the germline ends. This CDR3 contains 13 residues. Germline V CDR1 and CDR2: MNHEY, SMNVEV (reference sequence). The CDR3 sequence: CASSLWAGYEAFF. In nucleotides, the CDR3 is TGTGCCAGCAGTTTATGGGCTGGATACGAAGCTTTCTTT.